This TCR beta chain was recovered during a study of PD-L1 blockade in urothelial cancer. About the research overall: Male sex and bladder-origin urothelial cancer were recorded for about 90% of the 29 patients. Analyses were performed on blood at 3 weeks after treatment start (the second dose) and at 6 weeks.

Repertoires were generated with immunoSEQ multiplex PCR, while TCRdb's copy carries only in-frame clones and drops some. The sample records about 84,000 clones, roughly 80% being singletons. CDR1 and CDR2 (germline): GTSNPN, SVGIG (reference sequence). V was cut by 0 bases and J by 3 bases, with 12 bases left in between. The CDR3 is 14 amino acids. The sequences come from PBMCs, collected around atezolizumab (anti-PD-L1) treatment. The TCR sequence derives from a man between 65 and 85 years old with urothelial cancer. This chain connects TRBV30 to TRBJ2-7; a weak D match, TRBD2 (7 bases). In DNA form, the CDR3 reads TGTGCCTGGAGTGTAGGGGGGGAACTCTACGAGCAGTACTTC. It encodes CAWSVGGELYEQYF.